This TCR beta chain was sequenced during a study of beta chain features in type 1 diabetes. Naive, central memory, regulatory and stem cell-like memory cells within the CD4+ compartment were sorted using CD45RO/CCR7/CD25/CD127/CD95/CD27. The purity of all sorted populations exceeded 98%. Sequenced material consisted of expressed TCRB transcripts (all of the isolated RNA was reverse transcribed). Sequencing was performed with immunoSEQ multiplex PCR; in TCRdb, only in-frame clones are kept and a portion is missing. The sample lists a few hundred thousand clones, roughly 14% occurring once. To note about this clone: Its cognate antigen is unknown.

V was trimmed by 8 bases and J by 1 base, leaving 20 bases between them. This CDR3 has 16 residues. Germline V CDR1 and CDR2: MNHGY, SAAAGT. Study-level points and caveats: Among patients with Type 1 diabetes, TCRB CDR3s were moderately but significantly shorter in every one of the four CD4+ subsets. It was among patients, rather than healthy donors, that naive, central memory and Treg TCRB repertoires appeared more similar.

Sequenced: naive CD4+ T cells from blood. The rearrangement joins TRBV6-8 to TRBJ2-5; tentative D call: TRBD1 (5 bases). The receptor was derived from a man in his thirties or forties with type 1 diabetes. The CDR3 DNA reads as TGTGCCAGCCCAAGAAGGGCTAGTGGGGCCCAAGAGACCCAGTACTTC. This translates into CASPRRASGAQETQYF.